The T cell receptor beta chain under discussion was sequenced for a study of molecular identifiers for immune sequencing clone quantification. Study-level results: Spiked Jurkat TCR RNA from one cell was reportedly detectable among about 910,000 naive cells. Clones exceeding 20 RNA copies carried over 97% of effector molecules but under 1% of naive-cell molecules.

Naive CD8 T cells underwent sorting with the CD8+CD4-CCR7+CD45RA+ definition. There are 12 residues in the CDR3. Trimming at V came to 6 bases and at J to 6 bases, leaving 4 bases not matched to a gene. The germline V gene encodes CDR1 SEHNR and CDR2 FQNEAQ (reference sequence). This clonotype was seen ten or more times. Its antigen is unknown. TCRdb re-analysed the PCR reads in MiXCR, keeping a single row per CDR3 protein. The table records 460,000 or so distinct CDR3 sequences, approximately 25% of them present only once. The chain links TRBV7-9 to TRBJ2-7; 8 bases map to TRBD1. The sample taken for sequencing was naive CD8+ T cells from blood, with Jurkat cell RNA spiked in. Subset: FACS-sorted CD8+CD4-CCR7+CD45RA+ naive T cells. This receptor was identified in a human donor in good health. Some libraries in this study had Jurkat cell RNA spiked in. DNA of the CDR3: TGTGCCAGCAGTCATGGACAGGGCGAGCAGTACTTC. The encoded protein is CASSHGQGEQYF.